This T cell receptor beta chain is drawn from a study of T cell repertoires in cytomegalovirus infection. The overall study: CMV infection and matching HLA type were both indicated by public TCR beta signatures.

This clonotype was seen repeatedly, ten times or more. The antigen remains undetermined. Trimming took 10 bases from V and 7 from J; bases not matched to a gene: 6. The CDR3 is made up of 11 amino acids. From the reads, TCRdb called clonotypes with MiXCR, one entry per CDR3 protein. Found here are a few hundred thousand distinct CDR3 sequences, 15% to 20% of them singletons; the top ten hold around 43%. Study-level results: Ex vivo, HLA-C-restricted CMV-specific TCR beta clonotypes prevailed over the rest of the response. Cumulated frequencies of public TCR beta families served to identify carriers of CMV plus the relevant HLA.

Sequencing was carried out using CD8+ T cells from PBMCs. The V and J genes are TRBV12-3 or TRBV12-4 and TRBJ1-2; TRBD1 aligns across 7 bases. The origin of this receptor is a human donor in good health (CMV status not recorded). Some clones in this sample may be carry-over from other donors' samples. The CDR3 DNA is TGTGCCACCACCACAGGGGTTGGCTACACCTTC. As protein: CATTTGVGYTF.